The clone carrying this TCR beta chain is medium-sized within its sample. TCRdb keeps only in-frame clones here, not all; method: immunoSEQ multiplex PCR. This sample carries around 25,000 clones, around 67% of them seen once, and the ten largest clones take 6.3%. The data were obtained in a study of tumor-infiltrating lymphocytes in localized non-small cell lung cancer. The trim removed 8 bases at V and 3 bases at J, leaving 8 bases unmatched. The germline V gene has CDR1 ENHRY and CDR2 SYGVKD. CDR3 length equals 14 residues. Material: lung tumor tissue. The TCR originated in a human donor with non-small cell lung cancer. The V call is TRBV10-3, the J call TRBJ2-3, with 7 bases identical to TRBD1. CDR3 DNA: TGTGCCATCTACACAGGGGATGGAACAGATACGCAGTATTTT. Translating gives CAIYTGDGTDTQYF.